The present entry profiles one TCR beta chain with its context. Recruited during active infection, patients (from Seattle) were subsequently followed longitudinally. The source of the sample is a study of blood T cell repertoires in COVID-19. Study in general: Acute-phase and convalescent COVID-19 samples originated in the United States, Italy and Spain.

Study processing details: Amplified reference gene primers provided the basis for estimating nucleated cell counts. Assay used: immunoSEQ multiplex PCR; TCRdb lists only in-frame clones, some missing. For V, J and clone size, that table is used; D and trimming come from the DNA. This table has around 440,000 clones, 88% appearing once. Germline-derived CDR1 and CDR2 are MDHEN and SYDVKM. Trimming removed 6 bases at V and 0 bases at J, with 12 bases between. The CDR3 is 15 amino acids. Sequencing used peripheral blood. This TCR was sampled from a woman between 45 and 60 years old with COVID-19, enrolled during active disease. V is TRBV28 and J is TRBJ1-3; D not certain. CDR3 sequence reads: CASSPLSSSGNTIYF. In DNA, the CDR3 is TGTGCCAGCAGCCCCCTCTCGAGCTCTGGAAACACCATATATTTT.